These 7 T cell receptor beta chains were all obtained from the same sample, sequenced in a study of shared clonotypes between healthy human individuals. Measured with immunoSEQ multiplex PCR; TCRdb has only the in-frame clones, and not every one. Found here are about 1 million clones, about three quarters of them singletons; the top ten hold around 1.5%. Sequenced material: memory CD4+ T cells sorted from blood. Subset: CD45RA-negative fraction. Source of these receptors: a man aged 18 to 30 in good health.

The rearrangement joins TRBV10-1 to TRBJ2-1, with D tentatively TRBD1 (6 bases). Deletions cut 10 bases from V and 0 bases from J, with 13 bases between. This CDR3 spans 14 amino acids. Germline CDR1 WNHNN, CDR2 SYGVQD (reference sequence). The CDR3 loop is CATAQGTSYNEQFF. For the CDR3, the DNA is TGCGCCACCGCACAGGGTACCTCCTACAATGAGCAGTTCTTC.

The chain uses TRBV19 and TRBJ2-6; TRBD2 might be the D (5 bases). Germline V CDR1 and CDR2: LNHDA, SQIVND (reference sequence). The CDR3 sequence is 15 residues long. Trimming shortened V by 5 bases and J by 1 base, and 9 bases separated the two germline ends. CDR3: CASSGLNSGANVLTF. The CDR3 nucleotides are TGTGCCAGTAGTGGACTGAATTCTGGGGCCAACGTCCTGACTTTC.

V is TRBV10-1 and J is TRBJ2-3; no definite D call. Germline V lookup: CDR1 WNHNN, CDR2 SYGVQD (reference sequence). This CDR3 region has 13 residues. V lost 5 bases, J lost 0 bases, and 6 bases lay in between. CDR3 sequence reads: CASSRPSTDTQYF. The CDR3 bases are TGCGCCAGCAGTAGGCCTAGCACAGATACGCAGTATTTT.

V gene TRBV4-3 combines with J gene TRBJ1-1; D uncertain. CDR1 and CDR2 from the germline V gene are LGHNA and YSLEER. This CDR3 region has 15 residues. Between the trimmed V and J ends, which lost 1 base and 7 bases, there was a span of 16 bases. CDR3 DNA sequence: TGCGCCAGCAGCCAAGGGCGAGAATTAATAGATGAAGCTTTCTTT. Protein product: CASSQGRELIDEAFF.

The V and J genes are TRBV5-8 and TRBJ1-2; D not resolved. This CDR3 contains 15 residues. Per the germline V gene, CDR1 is SGHTS and CDR2 is YDEGEE. The V and J ends lost 0 bases and 8 bases respectively, with 17 bases between them. The CDR3 protein is CASSLGVWGVEGYTF. The CDR3 DNA is TGTGCCAGCAGCTTGGGGGTCTGGGGAGTAGAGGGCTACACCTTC.

The genes are TRBV7-9 and TRBJ2-7; no clear D. The CDR3 has 13 amino acids. Between the trimmed V and J ends, which lost 2 bases and 4 bases, there was a span of 9 bases. The germline gives CDR1 SEHNR, CDR2 FQNEAQ (reference sequence). CDR3 in DNA: TGTGCCAGCAGCTTATCTGAGGCGTACGAGCAGTACTTC. It translates to CASSLSEAYEQYF.

On this clone itself: Other DNA variants within this sample encode the same CDR3. This chain links TRBV18 with TRBJ2-5; D is unclear. Per the germline V gene, CDR1 is KGHSH and CDR2 is LQKENI. CDR3 length: 11 amino acids. Trimming left V 6 bases short and J 5 bases short, with 7 bases between. CDR3 loop: CASSYGETQYF. The CDR3 DNA sequence: TGTGCCAGCTCCTATGGGGAGACCCAGTACTTC.